Given below is one T cell receptor (beta chain) in context. In the study's own analysis: Scientists estimated how many nucleated cells there were by amplifying reference gene primers. Method: immunoSEQ multiplex PCR; TCRdb's copy keeps in-frame clones and lacks some. V, J and clone size are taken as reported in that table, and D and trimming were inferred from the DNA itself. The data contain under 60,000 clones, about 90% of them seen just once; the ten biggest clones take up around 6.5%. V gave up 0 bases and J gave up 3 bases, with 9 bases separating them. This CDR3 contains 14 residues. Germline lookup yields CDR1 SGDLS and CDR2 YYNGEE. The sample is drawn from a study of blood T cell repertoires in COVID-19. Study background: T cells, B-cell-depleted T cells, or PBMCs supplied cDNA or gDNA.

This receptor was taken from a man aged 50 to 59 with active COVID-19. The sample taken for sequencing was peripheral blood. This chain links TRBV9 with TRBJ1-1, with TRBD1 as a possible D gene (5 bases). CDR3 residues: CASSVAGVHTEAFF. As DNA, the CDR3 is TGTGCCAGCAGCGTAGCGGGGGTCCACACTGAAGCTTTCTTT.